This T cell receptor (beta chain) emerged from a study of CD8+ T cells in alopecia areata. Study outcomes and limitations: An increase in clonality over normal scalp was evident in lesional scalp, especially alopecia totalis/universalis. Patients shared TCRs less clearly than mice did, possibly for HLA-related reasons.

Reverse transcribed after extraction, RNA yielded cDNA as the sequencing template. Assay: immunoSEQ multiplex PCR; the TCRdb copy retains only in-frame clones and omits some. The table records hundreds of thousands of clones, roughly two thirds of them present only once. The germline gives CDR1 SGHRS, CDR2 YFSETQ. The CDR3 has 13 amino acids. V was trimmed by 0 bases and J by 7 bases, leaving 10 bases between them. A note on this clone: The antigen is not known.

The receptor comes from a human donor with alopecia areata. The specimen comprised CD4+ T cells sorted from blood, sampled at week 0. V usage is TRBV5-1 and J usage is TRBJ1-1; perhaps TRBD1 as D (5 bases). The CDR3 here is CASSLGTGYEAFF. DNA of the CDR3: TGCGCCAGCAGCTTGGGTACAGGTTATGAAGCTTTCTTT.